Listed here is a single T cell receptor (beta chain). Its antigen is unidentified. The sample belongs to a study of cytomegalovirus exposure and HLA in healthy donors. V shed 4 bases and J 5 bases; nucleotides not matched to a gene: 7. In germline, CDR1 is MNHNS, CDR2 SASEGT. CDR3 length: 16 amino acids. General study points: Researchers left out some V segments, among them TRBV6-2 and TRBV6-3, as indistinguishable. TCR beta chains associated with HLA were, in a later analysis, more clonally expanded than equally common others. Researchers catalogued 150 or so TCR beta chains as cytomegalovirus-associated. The study carried out a later analysis of TCR beta sequences. It associated some 17,000 of them with specific HLA alleles at a false discovery rate of 0.05.

60 Vbeta and 13 Jbeta primers were used in PCR. Data came from immunoSEQ multiplex PCR; TCRdb stores just in-frame clones and leaves some out. The data contain hundreds of thousands of clones, around 90% of them singletons. The chain has TRBV6-1 and TRBJ2-2; the match to TRBD1 covers 10 bases. The receptor was isolated from a woman aged 18-30 years in good health and CMV-seronegative. The specimen sequenced was PBMCs. For the CDR3, the DNA is TGTGCCAGCAGTGCTACCGGGACAGGGGCAACCGGGGAGCTGTTTTTT. It translates to CASSATGTGATGELFF.